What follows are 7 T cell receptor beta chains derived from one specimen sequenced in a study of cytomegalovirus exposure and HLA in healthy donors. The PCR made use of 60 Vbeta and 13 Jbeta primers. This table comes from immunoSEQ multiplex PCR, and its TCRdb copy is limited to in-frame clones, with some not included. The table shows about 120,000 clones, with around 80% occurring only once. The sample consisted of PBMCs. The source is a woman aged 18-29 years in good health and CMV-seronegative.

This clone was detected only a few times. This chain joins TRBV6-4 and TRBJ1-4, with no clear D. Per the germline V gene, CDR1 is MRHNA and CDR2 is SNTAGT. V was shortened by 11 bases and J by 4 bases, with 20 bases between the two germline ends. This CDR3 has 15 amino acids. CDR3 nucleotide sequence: TGTGCCTCACCCTTCGCGGGCCGACTTAATGAAAAACTGTTTTTT. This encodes CASPFAGRLNEKLFF.

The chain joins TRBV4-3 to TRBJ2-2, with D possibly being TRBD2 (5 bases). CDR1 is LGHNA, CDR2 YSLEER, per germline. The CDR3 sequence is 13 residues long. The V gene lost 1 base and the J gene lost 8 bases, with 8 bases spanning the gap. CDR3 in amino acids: CASSQVRDGELFF. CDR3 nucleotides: TGCGCCAGCAGCCAAGTGAGGGATGGGGAGCTGTTTTTT.

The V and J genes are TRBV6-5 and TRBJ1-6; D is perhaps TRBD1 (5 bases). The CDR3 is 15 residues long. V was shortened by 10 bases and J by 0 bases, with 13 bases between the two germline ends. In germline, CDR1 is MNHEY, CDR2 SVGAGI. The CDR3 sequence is CATHQGSSYNSPLHF. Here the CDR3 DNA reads TGTGCCACCCACCAGGGTAGCTCCTATAATTCACCCCTCCACTTT.

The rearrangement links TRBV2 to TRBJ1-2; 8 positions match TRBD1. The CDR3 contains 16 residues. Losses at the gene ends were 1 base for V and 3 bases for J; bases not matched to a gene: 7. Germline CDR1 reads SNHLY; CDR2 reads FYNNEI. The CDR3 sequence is CASSEGPQGVDYGYTF. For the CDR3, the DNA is TGTGCCAGCAGTGAAGGGCCACAGGGGGTTGACTATGGCTACACCTTC.

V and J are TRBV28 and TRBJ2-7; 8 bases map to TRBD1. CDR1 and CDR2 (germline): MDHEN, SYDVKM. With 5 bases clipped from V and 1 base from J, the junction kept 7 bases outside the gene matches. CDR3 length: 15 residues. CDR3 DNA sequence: TGTGCCAGCAGTGGGGACAGGAGGGCATCCTACGAGCAGTACTTC. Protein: CASSGDRRASYEQYF.

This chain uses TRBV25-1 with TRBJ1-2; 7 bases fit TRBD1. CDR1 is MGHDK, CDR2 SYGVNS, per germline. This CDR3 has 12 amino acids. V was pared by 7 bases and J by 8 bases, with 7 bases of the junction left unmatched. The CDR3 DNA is TGTGCCAGCACCGGGACAGCTCGGGGCTACACCTTC. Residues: CASTGTARGYTF.

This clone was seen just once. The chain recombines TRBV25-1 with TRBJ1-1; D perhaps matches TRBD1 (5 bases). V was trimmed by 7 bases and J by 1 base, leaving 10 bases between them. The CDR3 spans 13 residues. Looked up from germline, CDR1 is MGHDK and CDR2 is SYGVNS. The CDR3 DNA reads TGTGCCAGCAAAAGCGGGGGGAACACTGAAGCTTTCTTT. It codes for CASKSGGNTEAFF.